These T cell receptor beta chains were read from a single sample in a study of OX40 agonist ivuxolimab in advanced cancers. Repertoires were generated with immunoSEQ multiplex PCR, while TCRdb's copy carries only in-frame clones and drops some. The sample yields about 66,000 clones, roughly 81% seen once. Sequences were derived from CD4+ or CD8+ T cells sorted from blood, sampled in a trial of the OX40 agonist ivuxolimab. The receptors originated from an adult with an advanced solid tumor such as melanoma, head and neck, liver or kidney cancer. CDR3s include the opening cysteine and the closing phenylalanine or tryptophan. Fields, in order: D gene, J gene, clone size, V gene, CDR3 DNA, CDR3 protein. The D gene is left open where the match is weak. Not all rows give a size; the values are once, few, many and, for expanded clones, a class.

D: -; J: TRBJ1-1; size: -; V: TRBV6-5; DNA: TGTGCCAGCAGTTTCGCGATGAACACTGAAGCTTTCTTT; CDR3: CASSFAMNTEAFF
D: -; J: TRBJ2-3; size: -; V: TRBV10-1; DNA: TGCGCCAGCAGCCGGACTGGCACAGATACGCAGTATTTT; CDR3: CASSRTGTDTQYF
D: -; J: TRBJ1-2; size: -; V: TRBV29-1; DNA: TGCAGCGCCGAAGGCGTGGTAAACCAGCTTTCCCTTAACTATGGCTACACCTTC; CDR3: CSAEGVVNQLSLNYGYTF
D: TRBD2; J: TRBJ2-1; size: once; V: TRBV7-8; DNA: TGTGCCAGCAGTCGGATGACTAGCCGGAACAATGAGCAGTTCTTC; CDR3: CASSRMTSRNNEQFF
D: TRBD2; J: TRBJ2-5; size: -; V: TRBV7-3; DNA: TGTGCCAGCAGCCTAGGACTAGCTCGGCAAGAGACCCAGTACTTC; CDR3: CASSLGLARQETQYF
D: -; J: TRBJ1-1; size: once; V: TRBV18; DNA: TGTGCCAGCTCACCACCCTCTCGGCCTGAAGCTTTCTTT; CDR3: CASSPPSRPEAFF
D: -; J: TRBJ1-1; size: -; V: TRBV10-3; DNA: TGTGCCATCGGGGAGAGCACTGAAGCTTTCTTT; CDR3: CAIGESTEAFF
D: -; J: TRBJ2-3; size: -; V: TRBV29-1; DNA: TGCAGCGTTGAAGGGGCCACAGATACGCAGTATTTT; CDR3: CSVEGATDTQYF
D: TRBD2; J: TRBJ2-1; size: once; V: TRBV19; DNA: TGTGCCAGTACCCCCGTATCTAGCGGACGGGGGGAGCAGTTCTTC; CDR3: CASTPVSSGRGEQFF
D: TRBD1; J: TRBJ1-2; size: -; V: TRBV2; DNA: TGTGCCAGCAGGACAGGGAGCGATGGCTACACCTTC; CDR3: CASRTGSDGYTF
D: -; J: TRBJ2-5; size: few; V: TRBV18; DNA: TGTGCCAGCTCACCCTTAAACGGAGAGACCCAGTACTTC; CDR3: CASSPLNGETQYF
D: TRBD2; J: TRBJ2-1; size: many; V: TRBV6-4; DNA: TGTGCCAGCAGTGAGGATAGCGGGAGGGGTTACAATGAGCAGTTCTTC; CDR3: CASSEDSGRGYNEQFF
D: TRBD1; J: TRBJ1-5; size: once; V: TRBV27; DNA: TGTGCCAGCGGGGACAGGGGACAGCCCCAGCATTTT; CDR3: CASGDRGQPQHF
D: -; J: TRBJ1-2; size: once; V: TRBV18; DNA: TGTGCCAGCTCACCACCTACAGGGAATGGCTACACCTTC; CDR3: CASSPPTGNGYTF
D: -; J: TRBJ1-3; size: -; V: TRBV27; DNA: TGTGCCAGCAGTTTAAAGGGTGAGAACACCATATATTTT; CDR3: CASSLKGENTIYF
D: -; J: TRBJ2-5; size: few; V: TRBV7-6; DNA: TGTGCCAGCAGCTTAATCGGCGGGGTAGGGGGGGAGACCCAGTACTTC; CDR3: CASSLIGGVGGETQYF
D: TRBD2; J: TRBJ2-7; size: -; V: TRBV19; DNA: TGTGCCAGTAGTATGAAGGGAACTAGCGGGAGGCTCGAGCAGTACTTC; CDR3: CASSMKGTSGRLEQYF
D: -; J: TRBJ1-1; size: once; V: TRBV18; DNA: TGTGCCAGCTCACCACCGAACGGGGGGGCGGAAGCTTTCTTT; CDR3: CASSPPNGGAEAFF
D: -; J: TRBJ1-2; size: -; V: TRBV7-9; DNA: TGTGCCAGCAGCTTAGGACCAGAACCTAACTATGGCTACACCTTC; CDR3: CASSLGPEPNYGYTF
D: TRBD1; J: TRBJ1-1; size: -; V: TRBV30; DNA: TGTGCCGGGGACAGGGGGGCTGAGTACACTGAAGCTTTCTTT; CDR3: CAGDRGAEYTEAFF
D: TRBD1; J: TRBJ1-4; size: -; V: TRBV5-1; DNA: TGCGCCAGCAGCTTGGGCCCCCGGGACAGGGGCTTGAATGAAAAACTGTTTTTT; CDR3: CASSLGPRDRGLNEKLFF
D: -; J: TRBJ1-3; size: -; V: TRBV10-1; DNA: TGCGCCAGCCGGACAGACTCTGGAAACACCATATATTTT; CDR3: CASRTDSGNTIYF
D: TRBD1; J: TRBJ1-5; size: -; V: TRBV19; DNA: TGTGCCAGTAGTATAAGGGGGCACAATCAGCCCCAGCATTTT; CDR3: CASSIRGHNQPQHF
D: TRBD1; J: TRBJ2-7; size: -; V: TRBV10-3; DNA: TGTGCCATCAGTGGGACAGGGGACGAGCAGTACTTC; CDR3: CAISGTGDEQYF
D: -; J: TRBJ1-5; size: -; V: TRBV28; DNA: TGTGCCAGCAGTTACGGGCCCCAGCATTTT; CDR3: CASSYGPQHF
D: -; J: TRBJ2-7; size: -; V: TRBV7-2; DNA: TGTGCCAGCAGCTTAGCGGCCGGGGGGCCTCTCTACGAGCAGTACTTC; CDR3: CASSLAAGGPLYEQYF
D: TRBD2; J: TRBJ2-1; size: once; V: TRBV5-4; DNA: TGTGCCAGCAGCGGGGGGACTAGCGCGGCCCTTTCCTACAATGAGCAGTTCTTC; CDR3: CASSGGTSAALSYNEQFF
D: TRBD2; J: TRBJ2-7; size: -; V: TRBV4-2; DNA: TGTGCCAGCAGCCGGGCTAAGGGAGCGGGGGACTACGAGCAGTACTTC; CDR3: CASSRAKGAGDYEQYF
D: TRBD1; J: TRBJ1-1; size: -; V: TRBV4-3; DNA: TGCGCCAGCAGCCAAACCACAGGGGTAGGGACTGAAGCTTTCTTT; CDR3: CASSQTTGVGTEAFF
D: -; J: TRBJ2-1; size: once; V: TRBV18; DNA: TGTGCCAGCTCACCACGTGAAGGAGACAATGAGCAGTTCTTC; CDR3: CASSPREGDNEQFF
D: -; J: TRBJ2-3; size: -; V: TRBV6-5; DNA: TGTGCCAGCACCCCAAGGGAGGCGACCACAGATACGCAGTATTTT; CDR3: CASTPREATTDTQYF
D: TRBD1; J: TRBJ1-5; size: -; V: TRBV5-4; DNA: TGTGCCAGCAGCTTATGGACAGGAGGCAATCAGCCCCAGCATTTT; CDR3: CASSLWTGGNQPQHF
D: -; J: TRBJ2-1; size: few; V: TRBV7-9; DNA: TGTGCCAGCAGCTTAGGGGGCGGTGGGTACAATGAGCAGTTCTTC; CDR3: CASSLGGGGYNEQFF
D: -; J: TRBJ2-7; size: few; V: TRBV7-2; DNA: TGTGCCAGCAGCTATCTGCTAGGGGGTCACTCCTACGAGCAGTACTTC; CDR3: CASSYLLGGHSYEQYF
D: -; J: TRBJ2-6; size: -; V: TRBV5-1; DNA: TGCGCCAGCAGCTTGGTGGGACAAGGATCCTTCTCTGGGGCCAACGTCCTGACTTTC; CDR3: CASSLVGQGSFSGANVLTF
D: -; J: TRBJ1-1; size: -; V: TRBV2; DNA: TGTGCCAGCAGTTCCCAGGGTTCGGGGACTGAAGCTTTCTTT; CDR3: CASSSQGSGTEAFF
D: TRBD1; J: TRBJ2-3; size: -; V: TRBV10-1; DNA: TGCGCCAGCAGTGAGTCTGGGACAGGGGGACAGAATACGCAGTATTTT; CDR3: CASSESGTGGQNTQYF
D: -; J: TRBJ1-2; size: -; V: TRBV20-1; DNA: TGCAGTGCTGCCAACTATGGCTACACCTTC; CDR3: CSAANYGYTF
D: TRBD2; J: TRBJ2-7; size: -; V: TRBV5-1; DNA: TGCGCCAGCAGCTTGGAAGGGACTAGCGGTTTCGAGCAGTACTTC; CDR3: CASSLEGTSGFEQYF
D: -; J: TRBJ1-2; size: -; V: TRBV2; DNA: TGTGCCAGCAAGAGAGGGGGGGAATTGAGTGGCTACACCTTC; CDR3: CASKRGGELSGYTF
D: -; J: TRBJ1-1; size: -; V: TRBV7-9; DNA: TGTGCCAGCACCCTGGGGGGTAAGACTGAAGCTTTCTTT; CDR3: CASTLGGKTEAFF
D: -; J: TRBJ1-2; size: -; V: TRBV7-2; DNA: TGTGCCAGCAGCTTAATGGCCGATGGCTACACCTTC; CDR3: CASSLMADGYTF
D: -; J: TRBJ2-1; size: -; V: TRBV5-6; DNA: TGTGCCAGCAGCTTGTGGGGAAATGAGCAGTTCTTC; CDR3: CASSLWGNEQFF
D: -; J: TRBJ1-5; size: -; V: TRBV5-8; DNA: TGTGCCAGCAGCTTGGCGGCAGCCAATCAGCCCCAGCATTTT; CDR3: CASSLAAANQPQHF
D: -; J: TRBJ1-5; size: many; V: TRBV2; DNA: TGTGCCAGCAGCTCCCAAATAAGTGGTCAGCCCCAGCATTTT; CDR3: CASSSQISGQPQHF
D: -; J: TRBJ1-5; size: -; V: TRBV19; DNA: TGTGCCAGTAGTATAGAATGGGGGAGACGACAGCCCCAGCATTTT; CDR3: CASSIEWGRRQPQHF
D: -; J: TRBJ1-1; size: once; V: TRBV7-9; DNA: TGTGCCAGCAGCTTTGGGGGTAGCACTGAAGCTTTCTTT; CDR3: CASSFGGSTEAFF
D: -; J: TRBJ2-2; size: -; V: TRBV6-1; DNA: TGTGCCAGCAGTGAAGCCCCGCCACTAGCCGATACGAACACCGGGGAGCTGTTTTTT; CDR3: CASSEAPPLADTNTGELFF
D: -; J: TRBJ1-1; size: -; V: TRBV14; DNA: TGTGCCAGCAGCCCCTACTCGGGGGCAGCTTTCTTT; CDR3: CASSPYSGAAFF
D: -; J: TRBJ2-2; size: -; V: TRBV5-1; DNA: TGCGCCAGCAGCGAGAGACTAGCGAACACCGGGGAGCTGTTTTTT; CDR3: CASSERLANTGELFF
D: -; J: TRBJ1-2; size: -; V: TRBV7-8; DNA: TGTGCCAGCAGCTTAAACGGGCAGCCTTATGGCTACACCTTC; CDR3: CASSLNGQPYGYTF
D: -; J: TRBJ1-5; size: -; V: TRBV20-1; DNA: TGCAGTGAAAAGGACGGGAGCCGCCAGCATTTT; CDR3: CSEKDGSRQHF
D: -; J: TRBJ1-2; size: -; V: TRBV30; DNA: TGTGCCTGGGTTGCGGGAGCGGCGGGGGGCTACACCTTC; CDR3: CAWVAGAAGGYTF
D: -; J: TRBJ2-1; size: -; V: TRBV7-6; DNA: TGTGCCAGCAGCTTAGGGTCCGGACGGGATGAGCAGTTCTTC; CDR3: CASSLGSGRDEQFF
D: TRBD1; J: TRBJ1-5; size: -; V: TRBV28; DNA: TGTGCCAGCAGTGTCCGGGACAGAATCAAGCCCCAGCATTTT; CDR3: CASSVRDRIKPQHF
D: -; J: TRBJ2-1; size: few; V: TRBV7-6; DNA: TGTGCCAGCAGCTTATATCGTCAACAGCAGTTCTTC; CDR3: CASSLYRQQQFF
D: TRBD1; J: TRBJ2-7; size: -; V: TRBV19; DNA: TGTGCCAGTACCACCGGGACAGGGAACTCCTACGAGCAGTACTTC; CDR3: CASTTGTGNSYEQYF
D: TRBD1; J: TRBJ2-3; size: -; V: TRBV6-6; DNA: TGTGCCAGCAGTTACTCGGGACAGGGGGCAGATACGCAGTATTTT; CDR3: CASSYSGQGADTQYF
D: -; J: TRBJ2-3; size: -; V: TRBV7-9; DNA: TGTGCCAGCAGCCCCCGTTGGCGGAGCACAGATACGCAGTATTTT; CDR3: CASSPRWRSTDTQYF
D: -; J: TRBJ1-1; size: -; V: TRBV6-1; DNA: TGTGCCAGCAGAGGACAAATGAACACTGAAGCTTTCTTT; CDR3: CASRGQMNTEAFF